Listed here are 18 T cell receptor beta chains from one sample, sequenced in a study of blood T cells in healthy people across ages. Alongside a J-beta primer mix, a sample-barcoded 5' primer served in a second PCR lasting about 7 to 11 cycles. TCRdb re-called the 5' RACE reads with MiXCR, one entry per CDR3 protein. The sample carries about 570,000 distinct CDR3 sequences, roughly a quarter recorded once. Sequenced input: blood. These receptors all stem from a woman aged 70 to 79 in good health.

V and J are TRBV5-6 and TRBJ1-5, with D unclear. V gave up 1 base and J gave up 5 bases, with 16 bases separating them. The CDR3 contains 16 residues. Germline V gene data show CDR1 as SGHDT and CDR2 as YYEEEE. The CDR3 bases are TGTGCCAGCAGCTTGTATGGCGAAATAAACTATCAGCCCCAGCATTTT. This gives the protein CASSLYGEINYQPQHF.

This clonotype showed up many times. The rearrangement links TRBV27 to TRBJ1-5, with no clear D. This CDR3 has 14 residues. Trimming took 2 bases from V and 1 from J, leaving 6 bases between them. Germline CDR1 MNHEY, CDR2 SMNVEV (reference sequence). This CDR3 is CASSLRESNQPQHF. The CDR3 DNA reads TGTGCCAGCAGTTTAAGGGAGAGCAATCAGCCCCAGCATTTT.

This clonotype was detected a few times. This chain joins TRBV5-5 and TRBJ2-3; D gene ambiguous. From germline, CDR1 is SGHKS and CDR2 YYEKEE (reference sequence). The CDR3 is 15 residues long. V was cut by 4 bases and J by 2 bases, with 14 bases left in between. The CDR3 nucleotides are TGTGCCAGCAGCATACTGGACGGGTTCACAGATACGCAGTATTTT. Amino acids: CASSILDGFTDTQYF.

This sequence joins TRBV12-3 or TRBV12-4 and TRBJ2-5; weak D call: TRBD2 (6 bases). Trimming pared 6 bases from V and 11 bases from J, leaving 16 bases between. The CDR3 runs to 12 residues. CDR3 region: CASSPLAGMQYF. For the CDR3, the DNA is TGTGCCAGCAGCCCCCTTGCGGGAATGCAGTACTTC.

The CDR3 bases are TGTGCCAGCAGTGAACTACCGGGGATTAACTATGGCTACACCTTC. Its translation: CASSELPGINYGYTF. This sequence joins TRBV6-1 and TRBJ1-2; D gene uncertain. Trimming took 2 bases from V and 1 from J, leaving 11 bases between them. Germline V gene lookup returns CDR1 MNHNS and CDR2 SASEGT. The CDR3 totals 15 residues.

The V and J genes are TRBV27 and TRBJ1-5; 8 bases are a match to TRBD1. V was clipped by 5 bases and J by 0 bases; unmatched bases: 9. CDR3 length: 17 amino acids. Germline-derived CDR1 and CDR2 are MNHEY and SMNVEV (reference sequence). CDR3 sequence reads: CASSPPGQAYSNQPQHF. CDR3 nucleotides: TGTGCCAGCAGTCCTCCGGGACAGGCGTATAGCAATCAGCCCCAGCATTTT.

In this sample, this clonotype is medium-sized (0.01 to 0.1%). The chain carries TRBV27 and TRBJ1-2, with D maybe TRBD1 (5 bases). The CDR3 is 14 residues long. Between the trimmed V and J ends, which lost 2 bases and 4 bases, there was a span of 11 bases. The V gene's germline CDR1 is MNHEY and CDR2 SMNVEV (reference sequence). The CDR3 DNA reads TGTGCCAGCAGTTTAGGAGGGGTCGCCTATGGCTACACCTTC. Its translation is CASSLGGVAYGYTF.

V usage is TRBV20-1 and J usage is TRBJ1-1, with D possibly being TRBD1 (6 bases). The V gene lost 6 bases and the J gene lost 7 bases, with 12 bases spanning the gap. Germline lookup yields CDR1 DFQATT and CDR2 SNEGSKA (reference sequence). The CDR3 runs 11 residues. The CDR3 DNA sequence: TGCAGTGCGGCAACAGGGTTTGAAGCTTTCTTT. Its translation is CSAATGFEAFF.

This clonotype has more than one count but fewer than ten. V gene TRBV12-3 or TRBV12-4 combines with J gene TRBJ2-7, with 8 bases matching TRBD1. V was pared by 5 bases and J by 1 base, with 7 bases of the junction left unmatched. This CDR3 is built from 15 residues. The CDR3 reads CASSARGQGSYEQYF. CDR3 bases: TGTGCCAGCAGTGCGCGAGGACAGGGATCCTACGAGCAGTACTTC.

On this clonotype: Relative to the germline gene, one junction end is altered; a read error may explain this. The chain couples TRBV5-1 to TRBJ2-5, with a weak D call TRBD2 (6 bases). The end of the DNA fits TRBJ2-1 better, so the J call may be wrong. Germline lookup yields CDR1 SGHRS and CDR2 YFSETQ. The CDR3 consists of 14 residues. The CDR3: CASSLLGGNKEQFF. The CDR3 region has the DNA TGCGCCAGCAGCTTGCTTGGAGGGAACAAAGAGCAGTTCTTC.

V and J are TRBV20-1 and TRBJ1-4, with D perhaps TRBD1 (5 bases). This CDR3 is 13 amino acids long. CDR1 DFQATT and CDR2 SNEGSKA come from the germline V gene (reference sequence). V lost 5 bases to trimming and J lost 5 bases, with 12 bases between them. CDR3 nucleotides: TGCAGTGCTGCCGGGACTTACAATGAAAAACTGTTTTTT. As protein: CSAAGTYNEKLFF.

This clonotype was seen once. The DNA of the CDR3 is TGTGCCAGCAGCTTAGAAGCGGCAGGATACTACGAGCAGTACTTC. Its protein is CASSLEAAGYYEQYF. V usage is TRBV7-8 and J usage is TRBJ2-7, with a weak D call TRBD2 (5 bases). The CDR3 loop spans 15 amino acids. Trimming took 1 base from V and 3 from J, leaving 13 bases between them. The germline CDR1 and CDR2 sequences are SGHVS and FQNEAQ.

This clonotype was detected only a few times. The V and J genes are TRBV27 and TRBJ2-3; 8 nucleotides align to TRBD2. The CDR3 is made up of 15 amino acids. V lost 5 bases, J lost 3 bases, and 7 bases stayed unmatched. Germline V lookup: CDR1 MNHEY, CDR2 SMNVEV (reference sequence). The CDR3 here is CASSHGLAFTDTQYF. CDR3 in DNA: TGTGCCAGCAGTCACGGACTAGCCTTTACAGATACGCAGTATTTT.

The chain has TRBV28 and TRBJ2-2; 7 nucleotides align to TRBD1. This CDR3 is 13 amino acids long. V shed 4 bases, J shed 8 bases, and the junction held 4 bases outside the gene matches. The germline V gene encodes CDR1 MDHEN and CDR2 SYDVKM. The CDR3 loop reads CASSSADRGELFF. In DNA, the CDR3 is TGTGCCAGCAGTTCAGCGGACAGGGGGGAGCTGTTTTTT.

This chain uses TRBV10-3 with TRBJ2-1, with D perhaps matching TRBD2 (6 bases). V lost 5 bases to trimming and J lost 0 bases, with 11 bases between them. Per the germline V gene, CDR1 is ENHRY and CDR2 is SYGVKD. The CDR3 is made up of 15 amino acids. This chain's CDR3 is CAISSSESSYNEQFF. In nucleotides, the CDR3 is TGTGCCATCAGTTCTAGCGAGAGCTCCTACAATGAGCAGTTCTTC.

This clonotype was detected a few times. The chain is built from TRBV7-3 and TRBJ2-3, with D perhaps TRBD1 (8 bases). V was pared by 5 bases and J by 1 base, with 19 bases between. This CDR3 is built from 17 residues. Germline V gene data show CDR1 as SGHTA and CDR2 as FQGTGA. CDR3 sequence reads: CASSQGGAGGRTDTQYF. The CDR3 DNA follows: TGTGCCAGCAGCCAGGGGGGGGCAGGGGGCCGCACAGATACGCAGTATTTT.

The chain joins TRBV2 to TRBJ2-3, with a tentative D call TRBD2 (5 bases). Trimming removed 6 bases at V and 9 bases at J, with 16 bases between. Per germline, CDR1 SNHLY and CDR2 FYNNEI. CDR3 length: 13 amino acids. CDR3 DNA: TGTGCCAGCAGGGAGGCTCATTTAGGGACGCAGTATTTT. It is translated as CASREAHLGTQYF.

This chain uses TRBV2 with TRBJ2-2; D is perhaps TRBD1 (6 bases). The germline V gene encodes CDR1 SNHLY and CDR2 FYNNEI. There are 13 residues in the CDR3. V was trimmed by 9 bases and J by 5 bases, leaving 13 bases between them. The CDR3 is CASMGHPTGELFF. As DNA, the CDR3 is TGTGCCAGTATGGGACATCCAACCGGGGAGCTGTTTTTT.